Below, 29 T cell receptor beta chains from the same sample are listed, as sequenced in a study of CD8 T cells in ankylosing spondylitis. TCRdb used MiXCR to reprocess the 5' RACE reads, holding one entry per CDR3 protein. The sample consists of 200,000 to 300,000 distinct CDR3 sequences, about 24% of them appearing once. The sequenced sample was blood, either unsorted or a sorted T cell fraction (not recorded which). All receptors come from a male donor with ankylosing spondylitis or in good health (not recorded which).

The chain joins TRBV12-3 or TRBV12-4 to TRBJ2-5; 10 nucleotides line up with TRBD2. With 9 bases clipped from V and 5 bases from J, the junction kept 9 bases outside the gene matches. CDR3 size: 14 residues. This CDR3 is CASGVAGGKETQYF. Here the CDR3 DNA reads TGTGCCAGTGGGGTAGCGGGGGGTAAGGAGACCCAGTACTTC.

The chain employs TRBV20-1 and TRBJ2-3, with D possibly matching TRBD2 (6 bases). CDR3 size: 15 residues. Germline V gene data show CDR1 as DFQATT and CDR2 as SNEGSKA (reference sequence). V lost 4 bases, J lost 1 base, and 15 bases lay in between. The chain's CDR3 is CSAMRRELGTDTQYF. CDR3 nucleotides: TGCAGTGCTATGAGACGGGAGTTGGGCACAGATACGCAGTATTTT.

This clonotype has ten or more counts. The chain employs TRBV20-1 and TRBJ2-6; D possibly matches TRBD1 or TRBD2 (6 bases each). The CDR3 length is 14 residues. Germline loops: CDR1 DFQATT, CDR2 SNEGSKA (reference sequence). With 2 bases removed from V and 7 bases from J, the gap between germline ends came to 12 bases. CDR3 loop: CSARTGRSANVLTF. Here the CDR3 DNA reads TGCAGTGCTAGAACAGGGAGGTCTGCCAACGTCCTGACTTTC.

This rearrangement joins TRBV25-1 to TRBJ2-1, with 10 bases fitting TRBD1. Per the germline V gene, CDR1 is MGHDK and CDR2 is SYGVNS. V lost 4 bases and J lost 5; bases outside the gene matches: 8. The length of the CDR3 is 16 residues. DNA of the CDR3: TGTGCCAGCAGTGGTCCCGGGACAGGGGCAGACAATGAGCAGTTCTTC. As protein: CASSGPGTGADNEQFF.

This clonotype was found many times. The V and J genes are TRBV5-1 and TRBJ2-3, with D tentatively TRBD1 (5 bases). V lost 4 bases to trimming and J lost 2 bases, with 11 bases between them. Germline V lookup: CDR1 SGHRS, CDR2 YFSETQ. The CDR3 is 14 residues long. This CDR3 reads CASSPDTSTDTQYF. CDR3 nucleotide sequence: TGCGCCAGCAGCCCGGACACCTCCACAGATACGCAGTATTTT.

The V call is TRBV29-1, the J call TRBJ2-7; 10 positions match TRBD1. J lost 1 base, V lost 7 bases, and 7 bases had no gene match. This CDR3 has 14 residues. Looked up from germline, CDR1 is SQVTM and CDR2 is ANQGSEA. The chain's CDR3 is CSARPGQGSYEQYF. CDR3 nucleotides: TGCAGCGCCCGACCGGGACAGGGGTCCTACGAGCAGTACTTC.

The chain combines TRBV2 with TRBJ1-1; no reliable D call. Trimming removed 0 bases at V and 6 bases at J, with 8 bases between. Germline CDR1 reads SNHLY; CDR2 reads FYNNEI. The CDR3 runs 13 residues. The CDR3 reads CASSEAVGAEAFF. CDR3 nucleotides: TGTGCCAGCAGTGAAGCGGTGGGTGCTGAAGCTTTCTTT.

This clonotype has a handful of counts. The V call is TRBV10-3, the J call TRBJ2-7; TRBD1 matches 8 bases. CDR3 length equals 13 residues. In germline, CDR1 is ENHRY, CDR2 SYGVKD. J gave up 6 bases and V 4 bases, and 5 bases lay outside the gene matches. For the CDR3, the DNA is TGTGCCATCAGTGGGACAGGGCAGGGCGAGCAGTACTTC. It yields the protein CAISGTGQGEQYF.

The V call is TRBV2, the J call TRBJ2-7; D unclear. Germline-derived CDR1 and CDR2 are SNHLY and FYNNEI. The CDR3 spans 13 residues. Trimming removed 2 bases at V and 6 bases at J, with 11 bases between. DNA of the CDR3: TGTGCCAGCAGTGAACAGGTTGAAGGCGAGCAGTACTTC. Its protein product is CASSEQVEGEQYF.

This clonotype was seen more than once but under ten times. V is TRBV10-3 and J is TRBJ1-1; D possibly corresponds to TRBD1 (6 bases). The CDR3 has 12 amino acids. V shed 5 bases and J shed 6 bases, with 10 bases lying between them. The germline CDR1 and CDR2 sequences are ENHRY and SYGVKD. CDR3 in DNA: TGTGCCATCAGTCCGGGACACCCTGAAGCTTTCTTT. The encoded protein is CAISPGHPEAFF.

The chain links TRBV12-3 or TRBV12-4 to TRBJ1-5; a possible D gene is TRBD1 (6 bases). The CDR3 extends over 14 amino acids. The V gene lost 6 bases and the J gene lost 6 bases, with 15 bases spanning the gap. The CDR3: CASSRNRDGQPQHF. In DNA, the CDR3 is TGTGCCAGCAGCCGAAACAGGGATGGTCAGCCCCAGCATTTT.

In this sample, this clonotype turned up many times. The chain recombines TRBV20-1 with TRBJ2-2; no firm D call. The V end was cut by 3 bases, the J end by 0 bases, with 11 bases between. This CDR3 has 15 residues. CDR1 and CDR2 (germline): DFQATT, SNEGSKA (reference sequence). CDR3 amino acids: CSASGQYANTGELFF. The DNA of the CDR3 is TGCAGTGCTAGCGGGCAGTACGCGAACACCGGGGAGCTGTTTTTT.

This clonotype was counted at least ten times. The V and J genes are TRBV12-3 or TRBV12-4 and TRBJ2-1; D might be TRBD1 (5 bases). The CDR3 has 15 residues. V lost 4 bases to trimming and J lost 2 bases, with 12 bases between them. The CDR3 protein is CASSWAGLTYNEQFF. The DNA for the CDR3 is TGTGCCAGCAGTTGGGCAGGGCTTACCTACAATGAGCAGTTCTTC.

This clonotype was observed many times. The rearrangement links TRBV20-1 to TRBJ1-2; 8 bases agree with TRBD1. CDR1 is DFQATT and CDR2 is SNEGSKA in the germline V gene (reference sequence). V gave up 0 bases and J gave up 8 bases; unmatched junction bases: 5. The CDR3 spans 13 residues. CDR3 protein: CSARDDRGRGYTF. CDR3 nucleotide sequence: TGCAGTGCTAGAGATGACAGGGGACGGGGCTACACCTTC.

This clonotype has just a few counts. The chain has TRBV29-1 and TRBJ2-5; D possibly corresponds to TRBD1 (7 bases). Trimming cost V 6 bases and J 5 bases, with 19 bases left between them. Germline V gives CDR1 SQVTM, CDR2 ANQGSEA. This CDR3 has 14 residues. This CDR3 is CSVGGAGGMETQYF. The CDR3 DNA reads as TGCAGCGTGGGCGGGGCAGGGGGGATGGAGACCCAGTACTTC.

This clonotype has only a few counts. The gene calls are TRBV29-1 and TRBJ2-1; D ambiguous. V lost 4 bases to trimming and J lost 3 bases, with 13 bases between them. The CDR3 loop spans 14 amino acids. Germline-derived CDR1 and CDR2 are SQVTM and ANQGSEA. CDR3 in amino acids: CSVGRRVSYNEQFF. DNA of the CDR3: TGCAGCGTTGGTCGCAGAGTTAGCTACAATGAGCAGTTCTTC.

V is TRBV20-1 and J is TRBJ2-1, with TRBD2 identical over 11 bases. The CDR3 has 14 amino acids. The junction had 9 bases not matched to a gene; V was cut back by 5 bases and J by 9 bases. Germline CDR1 DFQATT, CDR2 SNEGSKA (reference sequence). The CDR3: CSAYLAGGRGEQFF. CDR3 nucleotides: TGCAGTGCTTACTTAGCGGGGGGGCGAGGTGAGCAGTTCTTC.

CDR3 sequence reads: CSVDAEGPDTQYF. The CDR3 nucleotides are TGCAGCGTTGATGCGGAGGGGCCAGATACGCAGTATTTT. The V and J genes are TRBV29-1 and TRBJ2-3, with D possibly matching TRBD2 (6 bases). This CDR3 spans 13 amino acids. Germline values: CDR1 SQVTM, CDR2 ANQGSEA. Between the trimmed V and J ends, which lost 3 bases and 4 bases, there was a span of 11 bases.

This clonotype was seen many times. The chain has TRBV29-1 and TRBJ2-3; 10 nucleotides match TRBD2. Germline V lookup: CDR1 SQVTM, CDR2 ANQGSEA. Trimming removed 4 bases from V and 8 bases from J; junction bases left unmatched: 12. The CDR3 covers 15 residues. The CDR3, as DNA: TGCAGCGTTGTAACGCTAGCGGGGGCCCTGGGTACGCAGTATTTT. Translated, it gives CSVVTLAGALGTQYF.

The CDR3 DNA is TGTGCCAGCAGTTTCCTGGGGTCTAGCACAGATACGCAGTATTTT. It specifies CASSFLGSSTDTQYF. The chain uses TRBV6-5 and TRBJ2-3; D call uncertain. Germline V gene lookup returns CDR1 MNHEY and CDR2 SVGAGI. Trimming took 4 bases from V and 0 from J, leaving 11 bases between them. The CDR3 has 15 residues.

A few counts support this clonotype. The rearrangement links TRBV12-3 or TRBV12-4 to TRBJ2-1, with a possible D match to TRBD2 (5 bases). This CDR3 comprises 18 residues. Between the trimmed V and J ends, which lost 5 bases and 7 bases, there was a span of 27 bases. The CDR3 protein is CASSIMVPRGLMGNEQFF. DNA of the CDR3: TGTGCCAGCAGTATAATGGTACCCCGGGGTCTAATGGGAAATGAGCAGTTCTTC.

The chain joins TRBV20-1 to TRBJ1-1, with 8 bases fitting TRBD1. There are 14 residues in the CDR3. Germline lookup yields CDR1 DFQATT and CDR2 SNEGSKA (reference sequence). V trimming: 1 base; J trimming: 1 base; junction bases outside the gene matches: 2. CDR3 in DNA: TGCAGTGCTAGAGGTGGACAGGGGAACACTGAAGCTTTCTTT. Amino acid sequence: CSARGGQGNTEAFF.

In DNA, the CDR3 is TGTGCCACCAGCAGAGGGGACAGGATATACGAGCAGTACTTC. Its protein is CATSRGDRIYEQYF. The V call is TRBV15, the J call TRBJ2-7; 8 bases match TRBD1. This CDR3 comprises 14 residues. V gave up 1 base and J gave up 4 bases; unmatched junction bases: 3. Germline V gives CDR1 LNHNV, CDR2 YYDKDF (reference sequence).

This clonotype occurred a few times. The chain joins TRBV6-1 to TRBJ1-2; possible D gene TRBD1, 6 bases. The CDR3 consists of 15 residues. V was trimmed by 6 bases and J by 4 bases, leaving 18 bases between them. Germline V CDR1 and CDR2: MNHNS, SASEGT. The CDR3 reads CASRRSIQGSYGYTF. In DNA, the CDR3 is TGTGCCAGCAGGAGAAGTATCCAGGGGTCCTATGGCTACACCTTC.

The rearrangement links TRBV12-3 or TRBV12-4 to TRBJ2-1; TRBD1 agrees at 7 bases. The CDR3 covers 16 residues. Unmatched junction bases numbered 10, after V lost 5 bases and J lost 3 bases. CDR3 nucleotides: TGTGCCAGCAGTGGACAGGTCATCCATAGCTACAATGAGCAGTTCTTC. Amino acid sequence: CASSGQVIHSYNEQFF.

This chain joins TRBV6-5 and TRBJ2-3; no definite D call. V lost 2 bases and J 4 bases, leaving 10 bases between the germline ends. CDR1 MNHEY and CDR2 SVGAGI come from the germline V gene. The CDR3 sequence is 14 residues long. CDR3 sequence: CASSYAGLADTQYF. The CDR3 coding sequence is TGTGCCAGCAGTTACGCAGGCCTGGCAGATACGCAGTATTTT.

This chain joins TRBV30 and TRBJ2-5; D not resolved. V shed 2 bases and J shed 1 base, with 2 bases lying between them. This CDR3 spans 11 amino acids. Looked up from germline, CDR1 is GTSNPN and CDR2 is SVGIG (reference sequence). The CDR3 bases are TGTGCCTGGAGTCTCCAAGAGACCCAGTACTTC. Residues: CAWSLQETQYF. Supplemented by reference TRBV30 and TRBJ2-5, the full variable domain reads SQTIHQWPATLVQPVGSPLSLECTVEGTSNPNLYWYRQAAGRGLQLLFYSVGIGQISSEVPQNLSASRPQDRQFILSSKKLLLSDSGFYLCAWSLQETQYFGPGTRLLVL.

The CDR3 loop reads CSPDPPSGTQGYNEQFF. The CDR3 nucleotides are TGCAGTCCCGACCCCCCTTCCGGGACACAGGGCTACAATGAGCAGTTCTTC. The chain combines TRBV20-1 with TRBJ2-1; D may be TRBD1 (6 bases). Germline assignment: CDR1 DFQATT and CDR2 SNEGSKA (reference sequence). The CDR3 has 17 residues. Trimming took 8 bases from V and 3 from J, leaving 26 bases between them.

The chain is built from TRBV7-3 and TRBJ2-1; TRBD2 might be the D (6 bases). V lost 5 bases, J lost 0 bases, and 17 bases lay in between. The CDR3 has 17 residues. The V gene's germline CDR1 is SGHTA and CDR2 FQGTGA. This CDR3 is CASSPPPRESSYNEQFF. CDR3 DNA sequence: TGTGCCAGCAGCCCTCCCCCTCGGGAGAGCTCCTACAATGAGCAGTTCTTC.